This T cell receptor (beta chain) was identified during a study of cytomegalovirus exposure and HLA in healthy donors (TCRdb year 2017). About the full investigation: According to a later analysis, the approximately 120 validation repertoires were produced on the same platform as the 600 to 850 repertoires of the first cohort. The study aimed to test whether signatures of past pathogen exposure could be identified by cataloging public T cell receptors. Along with the roughly 610-subject first cohort, a separate validation cohort of over a hundred different subjects was used. High-throughput TCR immunosequencing, statistical association of individual TCRs with disease status, and machine learning were combined to predict cytomegalovirus infection status. General conclusions and limits of the study: The study gave a list of 150 to 200 TCR beta chains associated with cytomegalovirus. The authors suggested that the approach could potentially be extended to other disease states and immunological phenotypes. In vitro tests confirmed that a few of the cytomegalovirus-associated TCR beta chains recognize cytomegalovirus antigens. A later analysis lacked HLA typing for the validation cohort, so it scored co-occurrence in that cohort across all 120 or so repertoires. Cytomegalovirus status was reported to be diagnosed by the classifier with high specificity and sensitivity in both the original and validation cohorts. Most TCR sequences were seen in very few donors, while some public TCRs were found in many individuals. Subsequent analysis determined that TCRs grouped into clusters in the first cohort also showed a tendency toward co-occurrence across the 130 or so validation repertoires, and roughly 94% of cluster scores exceeded 0.

On this clone: The antigen it binds to is not known. Per-nucleotide qualities are absent, and no much larger clonotype sits a single base away.

The donors belonged to the validation cohort of roughly 120 subjects, which was separate from the roughly 700-subject first cohort. From its cysteine to its phenylalanine, the CDR3 spans 18 amino acids. Only the CDR3 region is kept as DNA, spanning 54 bases read in frame from base 1. In the germline V gene, CDR1 corresponds to ENHRY and CDR2 to SYGVKD. V is cut back by 2 bases and J by 4 bases, with 9 bases in the junction unmatched. Preparation of the library involved the immunoSEQ multiplex PCR assay. The study's own analysis went as follows. A statistical classification framework was built to diagnose cytomegalovirus status from the catalog of TCR beta chain sequences. TCRdb retrieved this table from immuneACCESS and kept in-frame rearrangements only. Not all clones are present; in checked studies, unresolved V genes account for under half, and no reason is known for the remainder. V, J and clone size reflect that table, while D and trimming were determined from the DNA. Present in this sample are approximately 65,000 clones, over 80% of which were seen just once. 2.5% to 3.5% of the sample belongs to the ten largest clones.

Sequenced material: PBMCs. Here the chain combines TRBV10-3 and TRBJ2-2, with 11 bases aligning to TRBD1. The sequence was collected from a man in his late teens or twenties in good health and CMV-seronegative. Read as DNA, the sequence is TGTGCCATCAGTGAGCCGCGCCGGGACAGGGGGGGCACCGGGGAGCTGTTTTTT. Its protein is CAISEPRRDRGGTGELFF.